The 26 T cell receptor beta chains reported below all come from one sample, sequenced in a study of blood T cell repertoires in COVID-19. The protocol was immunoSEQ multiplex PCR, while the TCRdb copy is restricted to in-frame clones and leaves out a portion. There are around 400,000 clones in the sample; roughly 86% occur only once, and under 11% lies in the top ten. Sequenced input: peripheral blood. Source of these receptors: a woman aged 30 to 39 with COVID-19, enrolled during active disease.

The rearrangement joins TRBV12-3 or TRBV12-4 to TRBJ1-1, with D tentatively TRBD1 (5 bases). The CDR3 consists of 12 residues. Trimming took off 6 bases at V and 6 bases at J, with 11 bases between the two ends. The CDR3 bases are TGTGCCAGCAGCCGCGGACACCCTGAAGCTTTCTTT. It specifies CASSRGHPEAFF.

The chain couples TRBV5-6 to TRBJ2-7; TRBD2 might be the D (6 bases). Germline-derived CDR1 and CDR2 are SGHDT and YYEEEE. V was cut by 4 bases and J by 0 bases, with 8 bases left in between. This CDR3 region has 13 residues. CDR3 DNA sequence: TGTGCCAGCAGCCTCGGGAGCTCCTACGAGCAGTACTTC. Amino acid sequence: CASSLGSSYEQYF.

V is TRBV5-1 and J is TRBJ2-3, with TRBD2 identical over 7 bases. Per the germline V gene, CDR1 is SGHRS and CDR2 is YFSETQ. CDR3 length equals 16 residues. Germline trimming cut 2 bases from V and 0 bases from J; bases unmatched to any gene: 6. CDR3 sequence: CASSFLAEPSTDTQYF. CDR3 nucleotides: TGCGCCAGCAGCTTCCTAGCGGAACCTAGCACAGATACGCAGTATTTT.

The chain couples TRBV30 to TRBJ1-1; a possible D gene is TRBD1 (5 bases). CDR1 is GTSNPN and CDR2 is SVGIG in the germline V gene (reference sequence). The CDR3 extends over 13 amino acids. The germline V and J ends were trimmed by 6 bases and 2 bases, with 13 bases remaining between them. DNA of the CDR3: TGTGCCTGCCTTCCCCAGGGAAACACTGAAGCTTTCTTT. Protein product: CACLPQGNTEAFF.

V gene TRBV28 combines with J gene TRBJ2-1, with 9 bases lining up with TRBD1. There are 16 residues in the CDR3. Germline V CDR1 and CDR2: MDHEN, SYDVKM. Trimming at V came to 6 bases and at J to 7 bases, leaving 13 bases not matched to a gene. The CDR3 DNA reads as TGTGCCAGCAGCTTAGCCTGGGGACAGGGTGTTAATGAGCAGTTCTTC. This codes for CASSLAWGQGVNEQFF.

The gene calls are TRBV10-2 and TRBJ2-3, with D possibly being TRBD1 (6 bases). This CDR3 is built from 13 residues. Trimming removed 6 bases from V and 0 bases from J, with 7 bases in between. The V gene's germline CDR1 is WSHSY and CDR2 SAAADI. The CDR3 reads CASRQGSTDTQYF. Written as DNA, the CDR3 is TGCGCCAGCAGACAGGGTAGCACAGATACGCAGTATTTT.

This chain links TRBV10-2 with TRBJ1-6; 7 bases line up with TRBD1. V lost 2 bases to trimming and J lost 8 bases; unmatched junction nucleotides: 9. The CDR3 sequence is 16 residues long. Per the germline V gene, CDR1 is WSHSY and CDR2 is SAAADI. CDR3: CASSEIGGSGHSPLHF. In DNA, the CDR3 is TGCGCCAGCAGTGAGATAGGGGGCTCGGGGCATTCACCCCTCCACTTT.

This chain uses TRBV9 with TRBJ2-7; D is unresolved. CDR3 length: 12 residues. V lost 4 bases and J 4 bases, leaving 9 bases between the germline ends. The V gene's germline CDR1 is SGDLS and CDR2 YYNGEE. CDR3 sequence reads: CASSRDGYEQYF. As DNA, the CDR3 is TGTGCCAGCAGCAGAGACGGGTACGAGCAGTACTTC.

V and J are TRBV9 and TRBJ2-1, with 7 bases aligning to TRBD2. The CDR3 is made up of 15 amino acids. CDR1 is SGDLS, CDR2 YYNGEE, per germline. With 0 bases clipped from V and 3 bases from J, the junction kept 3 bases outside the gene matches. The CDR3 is CASSVAGTNYNEQFF. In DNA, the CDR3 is TGTGCCAGCAGCGTAGCCGGGACTAACTACAATGAGCAGTTCTTC.

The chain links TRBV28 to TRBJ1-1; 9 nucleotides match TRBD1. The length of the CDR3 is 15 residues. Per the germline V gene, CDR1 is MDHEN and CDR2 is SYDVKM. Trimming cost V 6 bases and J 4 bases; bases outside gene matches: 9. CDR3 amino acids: CASSRRDRDATEAFF. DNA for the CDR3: TGTGCCAGCAGCCGGAGGGACAGGGATGCCACTGAAGCTTTCTTT. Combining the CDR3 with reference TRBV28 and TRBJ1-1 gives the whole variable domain DVKVTQSSRYLVKRTGEKVFLECVQDMDHENMFWYRQDPGLGLRLIYFSYDVKMKEKGDIPEGYSVSREKKERFSLILESASTNQTSMYLCASSRRDRDATEAFFGQGTRLTVV.

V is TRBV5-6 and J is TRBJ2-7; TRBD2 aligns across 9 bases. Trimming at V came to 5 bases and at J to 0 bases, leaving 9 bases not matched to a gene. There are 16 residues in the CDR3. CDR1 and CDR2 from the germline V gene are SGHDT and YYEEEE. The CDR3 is CASSSGLAIFSYEQYF. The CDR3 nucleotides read TGTGCCAGCAGTTCTGGACTAGCGATATTCTCCTACGAGCAGTACTTC.

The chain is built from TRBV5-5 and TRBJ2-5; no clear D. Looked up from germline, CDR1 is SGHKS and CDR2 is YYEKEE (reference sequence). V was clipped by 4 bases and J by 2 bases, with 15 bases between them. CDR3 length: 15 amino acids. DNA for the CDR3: TGTGCCAGCAGCACACTGGCAGGATATCAAGAGACCCAGTACTTC. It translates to CASSTLAGYQETQYF.

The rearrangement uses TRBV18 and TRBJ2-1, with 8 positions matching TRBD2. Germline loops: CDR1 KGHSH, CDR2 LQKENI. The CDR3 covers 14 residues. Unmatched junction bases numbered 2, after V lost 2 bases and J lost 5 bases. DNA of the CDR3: TGTGCCAGCTCACCAAGCGGGAGAAACAATGAGCAGTTCTTC. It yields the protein CASSPSGRNNEQFF.

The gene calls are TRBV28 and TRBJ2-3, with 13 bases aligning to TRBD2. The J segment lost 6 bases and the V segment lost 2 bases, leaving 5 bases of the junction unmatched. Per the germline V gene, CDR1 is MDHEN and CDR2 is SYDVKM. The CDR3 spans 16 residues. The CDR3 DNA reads TGTGCCAGCAGTTTAGGGACTAGCGGGATATATGATACGCAGTATTTT. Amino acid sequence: CASSLGTSGIYDTQYF. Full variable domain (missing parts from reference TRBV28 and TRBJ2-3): DVKVTQSSRYLVKRTGEKVFLECVQDMDHENMFWYRQDPGLGLRLIYFSYDVKMKEKGDIPEGYSVSREKKERFSLILESASTNQTSMYLCASSLGTSGIYDTQYFGPGTRLTVL.

The chain's CDR3 is CASSRDSSDNEQFF. CDR3 DNA sequence: TGTGCCAGCAGTCGGGACTCGTCCGACAATGAGCAGTTCTTC. The chain employs TRBV3-1 (or the pseudogene TRBV3-2) and TRBJ2-1; TRBD2 is a possible D gene (6 bases). The CDR3 is made up of 14 amino acids. Trimming left V 6 bases short and J 5 bases short, with 14 bases between. Germline CDR1 LGHDT, CDR2 YNNKEL (reference sequence).

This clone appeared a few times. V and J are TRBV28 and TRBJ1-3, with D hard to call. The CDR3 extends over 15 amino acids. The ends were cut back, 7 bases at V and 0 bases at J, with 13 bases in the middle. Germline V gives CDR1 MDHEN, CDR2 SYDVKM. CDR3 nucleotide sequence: TGTGCCAGCAACGGTCACCCAACCTCTGGAAACACCATATATTTT. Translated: CASNGHPTSGNTIYF.

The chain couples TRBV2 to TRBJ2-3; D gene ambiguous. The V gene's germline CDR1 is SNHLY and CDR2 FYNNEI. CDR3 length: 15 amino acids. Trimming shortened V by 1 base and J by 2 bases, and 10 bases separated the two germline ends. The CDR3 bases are TGTGCCAGCAGTGAAGTCGGTGACATCACAGATACGCAGTATTTT. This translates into CASSEVGDITDTQYF.

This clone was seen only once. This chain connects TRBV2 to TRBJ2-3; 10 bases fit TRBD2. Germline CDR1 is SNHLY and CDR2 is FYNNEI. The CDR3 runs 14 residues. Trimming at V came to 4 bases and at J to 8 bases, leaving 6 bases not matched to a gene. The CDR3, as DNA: TGTGCCAGCAGTGTTACTAGCGGGATTGCTACGCAGTATTTT. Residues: CASSVTSGIATQYF.

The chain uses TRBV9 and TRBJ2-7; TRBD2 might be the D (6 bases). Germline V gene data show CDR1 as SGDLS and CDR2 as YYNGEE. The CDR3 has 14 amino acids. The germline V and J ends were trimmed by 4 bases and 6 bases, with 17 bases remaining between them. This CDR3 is CASSRDFFSREQYF. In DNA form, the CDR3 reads TGTGCCAGCAGCAGGGACTTCTTTAGCCGCGAGCAGTACTTC.

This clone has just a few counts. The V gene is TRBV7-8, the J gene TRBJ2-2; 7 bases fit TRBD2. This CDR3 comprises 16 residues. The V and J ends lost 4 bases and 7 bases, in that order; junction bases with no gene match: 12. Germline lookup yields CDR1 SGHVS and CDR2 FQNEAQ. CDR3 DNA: TGTGCCAGCAGCTCGCTGCTTTTGCGGGAGTTCGGGGAGCTGTTTTTT. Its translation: CASSSLLLREFGELFF.

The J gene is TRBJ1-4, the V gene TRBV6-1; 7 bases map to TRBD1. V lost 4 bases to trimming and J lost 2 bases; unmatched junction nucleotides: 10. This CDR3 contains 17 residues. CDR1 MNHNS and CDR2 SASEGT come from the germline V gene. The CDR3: CASSVGQAPWTNEKLFF. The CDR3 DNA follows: TGTGCCAGCAGTGTTGGACAGGCCCCATGGACTAATGAAAAACTGTTTTTT.

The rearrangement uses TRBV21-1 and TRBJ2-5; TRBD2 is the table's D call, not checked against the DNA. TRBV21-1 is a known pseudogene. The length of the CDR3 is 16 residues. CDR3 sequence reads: CASSKALAGDGETQYF. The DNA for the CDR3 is TGTGCCAGCAGCAAAGCGCTAGCGGGAGACGGAGAGACCCAGTACTTC.

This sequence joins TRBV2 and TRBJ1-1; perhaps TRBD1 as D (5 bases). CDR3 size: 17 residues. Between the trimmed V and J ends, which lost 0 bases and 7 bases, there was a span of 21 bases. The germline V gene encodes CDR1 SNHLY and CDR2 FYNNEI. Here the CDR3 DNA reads TGTGCCAGCAGTGAAGCGCGTCTGGGGAGGGGAGTCGGTGAAGCTTTCTTT. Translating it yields CASSEARLGRGVGEAFF.

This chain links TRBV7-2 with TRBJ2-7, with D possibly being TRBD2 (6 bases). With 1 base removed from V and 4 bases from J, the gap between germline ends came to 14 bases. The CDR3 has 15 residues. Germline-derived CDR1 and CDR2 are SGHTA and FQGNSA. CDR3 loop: CASSLGLGGGYEQYF. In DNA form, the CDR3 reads TGTGCCAGCAGCTTAGGTTTGGGGGGTGGGTACGAGCAGTACTTC.

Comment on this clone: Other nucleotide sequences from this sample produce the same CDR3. CDR3 DNA sequence: TGCGCCAGCAGCTCGGACAGGGGGACTGAAGCTTTCTTT. Translating gives CASSSDRGTEAFF. This chain links TRBV5-1 with TRBJ1-1; 10 bases map to TRBD1. This CDR3 region has 13 residues. V dropped 3 bases and J dropped 5; count of bases not matched to a gene: 1. Germline CDR1 and CDR2: SGHRS and YFSETQ. Looking up the rest from reference TRBV5-1 and TRBJ1-1 gives the full variable domain: KAGVTQTPRYLIKTRGQQVTLSCSPISGHRSVSWYQQTPGQGLQFLFEYFSETQRNKGNFPGRFSGRQFSNSRSEMNVSTLELGDSALYLCASSSDRGTEAFFGQGTRLTVV.

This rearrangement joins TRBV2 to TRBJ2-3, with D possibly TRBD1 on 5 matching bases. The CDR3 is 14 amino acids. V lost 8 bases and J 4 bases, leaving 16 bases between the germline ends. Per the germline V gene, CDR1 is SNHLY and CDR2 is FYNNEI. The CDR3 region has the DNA TGTGCCAGCTCAGGGATCTCGGGCCCAGATACGCAGTATTTT. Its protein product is CASSGISGPDTQYF. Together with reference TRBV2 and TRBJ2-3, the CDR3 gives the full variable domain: EPEVTQTPSHQVTQMGQEVILRCVPISNHLYFYWYRQILGQKVEFLVSFYNNEISEKSEIFDDQFSVERPDGSNFTLKIRSTKLEDSAMYFCASSGISGPDTQYFGPGTRLTVL.